This TCR beta chain was recovered during a study of siplizumab effects on memory and regulatory T cells (dated by TCRdb to about 2019). The study in broad terms: The study examined how the anti-CD2 antibody siplizumab affects alloreactive T-cell subsets in allogeneic mixed lymphocyte reactions built from human PBMCs. The full study reports these points: Whether proliferating Tregs from siplizumab cultures were suppressive was not functionally confirmed. Unstimulated naive T cells appeared to be more diverse than memory T cells, and naive cells seemed to make a substantial contribution to the alloresponse. In reactions with siplizumab, an average of 68.8% of mappable alloreactive CD4+ clones were Treg-derived, compared with 25% to 30% in control reactions. The cumulative frequency of alloreactive sequences traceable to unstimulated CD4+ memory T cells was significantly reduced by siplizumab. A naive or memory phenotype could not be assigned to roughly 80-95% of proliferating CD4+ or CD8+ clones. Because sequences at frequencies below about 10^-5 were poorly captured, only a minor fraction of alloreactive clones could be mapped back to unstimulated subsets.

Preparation of the library involved the immunoSEQ multiplex PCR assay. Around 10^5 TCR templates per sample were assayed by the deep sequencing platform. Genomic DNA extracted from sorted T cells was used for TCRbeta CDR3 sequencing. The paper's processing steps were these. The R programming language was used for the clonal analysis of the TCRbeta CDR3 data. Comparing unstimulated samples against CFSE-low samples taken after the reaction was how alloreactive CD4+ and CD8+ clones were defined. Regulatory or non-regulatory origin was assigned to alloreactive CD4+ clones by matching of sequences to sorted unstimulated Treg and non-Treg repertoires. TCRdb re-hosts the immuneACCESS table, in-frame sequences only. Its copies lack some clones; in the studies checked, an unresolved V gene accounts for under half of them, and the cause for the rest is not known. V, J and clone size derive from that table, while D and trimming were established from the DNA sequence. The sample records fewer than 120,000 clones, 80% to 95% of which are singletons. Together, the top ten hold 1.3% of the sample.

This clone was recorded once. Its antigen remains undetermined. Base qualities are not recorded, but no much larger clone differs from it by a single base. Looking up the germline V gene (reference sequence) yields CDR1 GTSNPN and CDR2 SVGIG. V is reduced by 5 bases and J by 2 bases, leaving a spacing of 9 bases between them. The CDR3 measures 12 amino acids from cysteine to phenylalanine. Kept here is only the CDR3 DNA, which spans 36 bases and is read in frame from base 1. TCRbeta CDR3 sequencing was performed on sorted unstimulated T cells and on proliferating T cells recovered from mixed lymphocyte reactions. Fresh whole blood from about eleven HLA-typed healthy donors served as the source for isolating PBMCs.

The chain joins TRBV30 to TRBJ1-2; no D gene is confidently identified. This clonotype was sampled from a human donor in good health. What was sequenced was CD4+ T cells sorted from blood. The nucleotide sequence is given as TGTGCCTGGGGTCAGGACAACTATGGCTACACCTTC. This codes for CAWGQDNYGYTF.